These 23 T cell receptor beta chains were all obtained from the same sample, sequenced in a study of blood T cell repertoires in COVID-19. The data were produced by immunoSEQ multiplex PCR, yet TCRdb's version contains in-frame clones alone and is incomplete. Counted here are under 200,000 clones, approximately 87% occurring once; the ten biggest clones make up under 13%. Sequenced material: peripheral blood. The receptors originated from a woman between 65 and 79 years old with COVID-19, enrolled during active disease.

The CDR3, as DNA: TGTGCCAGCAGTTACGGAGCTCCTCCACGGACCCAGTACTTC. This sequence encodes CASSYGAPPRTQYF. The J gene is TRBJ2-5, the V gene TRBV6-2 or TRBV6-3; D ambiguous. Between the trimmed V and J ends, which lost 2 bases and 7 bases, there was a span of 14 bases. CDR1 is MNHEY, CDR2 SVGEGT, per germline. The CDR3 covers 14 residues.

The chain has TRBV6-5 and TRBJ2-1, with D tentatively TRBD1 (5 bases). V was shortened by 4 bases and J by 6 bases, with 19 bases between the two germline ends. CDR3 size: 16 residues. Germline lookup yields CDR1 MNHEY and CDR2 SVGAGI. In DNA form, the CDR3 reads TGTGCCAGCAGTTCGGTCCATTCAGGGCCCCTCAATGAGCAGTTCTTC. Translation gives CASSSVHSGPLNEQFF.

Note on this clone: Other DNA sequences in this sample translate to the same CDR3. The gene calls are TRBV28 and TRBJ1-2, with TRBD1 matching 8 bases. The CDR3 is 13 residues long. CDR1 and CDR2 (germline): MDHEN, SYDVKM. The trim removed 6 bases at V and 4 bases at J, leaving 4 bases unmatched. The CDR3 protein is CASRPGTGYGYTF. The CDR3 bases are TGTGCCAGCAGGCCCGGGACAGGCTATGGCTACACCTTC.

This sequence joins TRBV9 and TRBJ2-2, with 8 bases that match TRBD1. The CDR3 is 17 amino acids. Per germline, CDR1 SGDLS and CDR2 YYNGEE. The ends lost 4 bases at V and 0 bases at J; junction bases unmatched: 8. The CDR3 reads CASSPRGTGSNTGELFF. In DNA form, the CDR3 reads TGTGCCAGCAGCCCTAGGGGGACAGGCTCGAACACCGGGGAGCTGTTTTTT.

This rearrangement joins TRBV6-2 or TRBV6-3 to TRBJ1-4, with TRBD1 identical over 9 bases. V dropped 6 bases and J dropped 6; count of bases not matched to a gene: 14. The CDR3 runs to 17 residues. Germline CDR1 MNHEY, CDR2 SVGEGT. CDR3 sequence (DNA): TGTGCCAGCAGCCCGGGACAGGGAGTTTTCGGAGATGAAAAACTGTTTTTT. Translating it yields CASSPGQGVFGDEKLFF.

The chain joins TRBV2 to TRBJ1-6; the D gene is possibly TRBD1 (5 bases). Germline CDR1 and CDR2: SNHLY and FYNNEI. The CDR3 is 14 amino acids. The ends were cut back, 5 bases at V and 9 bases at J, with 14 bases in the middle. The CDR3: CASSHQSGGSPLHF. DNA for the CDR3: TGTGCCAGCAGTCACCAGAGCGGGGGTTCACCCCTCCACTTT.

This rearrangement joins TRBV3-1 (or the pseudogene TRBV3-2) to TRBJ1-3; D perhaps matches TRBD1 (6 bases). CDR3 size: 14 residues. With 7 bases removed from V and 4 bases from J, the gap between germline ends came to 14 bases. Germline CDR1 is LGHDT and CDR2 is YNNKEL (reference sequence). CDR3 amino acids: CASTLTGTGNTIYF. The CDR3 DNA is TGTGCCAGCACCCTAACAGGGACGGGAAACACCATATATTTT.

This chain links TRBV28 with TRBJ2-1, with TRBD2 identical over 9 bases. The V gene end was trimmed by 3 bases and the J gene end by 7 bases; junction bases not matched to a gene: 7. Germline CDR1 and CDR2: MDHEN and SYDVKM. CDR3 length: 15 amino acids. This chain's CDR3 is CASSLGGGGRNEQFF. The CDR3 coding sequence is TGTGCCAGCAGTTTGGGCGGGGGGGGTCGGAATGAGCAGTTCTTC.

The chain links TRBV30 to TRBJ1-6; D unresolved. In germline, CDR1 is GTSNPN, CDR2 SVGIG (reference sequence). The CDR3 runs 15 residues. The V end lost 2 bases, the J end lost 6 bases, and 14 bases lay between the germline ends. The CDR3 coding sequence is TGTGCCTGGAGTAACTTGAGGGTTTCTAATTCACCCCTCCACTTT. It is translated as CAWSNLRVSNSPLHF.

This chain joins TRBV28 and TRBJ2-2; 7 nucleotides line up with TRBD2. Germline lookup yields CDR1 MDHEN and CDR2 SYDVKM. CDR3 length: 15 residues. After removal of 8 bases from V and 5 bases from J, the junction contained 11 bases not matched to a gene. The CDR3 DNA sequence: TGTGCCAGCCTAAGGGGAGGGACGGGAACCGGGGAGCTGTTTTTT. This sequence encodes CASLRGGTGTGELFF.

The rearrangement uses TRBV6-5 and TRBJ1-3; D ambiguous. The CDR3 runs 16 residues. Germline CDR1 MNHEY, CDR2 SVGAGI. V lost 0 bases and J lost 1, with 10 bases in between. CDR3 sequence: CASSYSARGSGNTIYF. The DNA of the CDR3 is TGTGCCAGCAGTTACTCGGCTCGGGGATCTGGAAACACCATATATTTT.

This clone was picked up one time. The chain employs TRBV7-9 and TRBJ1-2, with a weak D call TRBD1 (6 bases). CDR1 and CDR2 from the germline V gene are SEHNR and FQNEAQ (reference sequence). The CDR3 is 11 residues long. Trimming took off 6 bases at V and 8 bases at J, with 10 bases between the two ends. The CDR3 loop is CASSPGVGYTF. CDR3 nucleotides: TGTGCCAGCAGTCCAGGGGTAGGCTACACCTTC. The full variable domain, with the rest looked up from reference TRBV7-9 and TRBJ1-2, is DTGVSQNPRHKITKRGQNVTFRCDPISEHNRLYWYRQTLGQGPEFLTYFQNEAQLEKSRLLSDRFSAERPKGSFSTLEIQRTEQGDSAMYLCASSPGVGYTFGSGTRLTVV.

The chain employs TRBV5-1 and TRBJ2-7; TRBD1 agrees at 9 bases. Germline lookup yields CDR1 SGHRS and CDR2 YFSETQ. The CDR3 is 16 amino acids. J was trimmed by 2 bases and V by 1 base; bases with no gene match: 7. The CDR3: CASSLTGQGIPYEQYF. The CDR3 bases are TGCGCCAGCAGCTTGACCGGACAGGGGATACCCTACGAGCAGTACTTC. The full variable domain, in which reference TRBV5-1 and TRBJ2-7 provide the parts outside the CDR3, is KAGVTQTPRYLIKTRGQQVTLSCSPISGHRSVSWYQQTPGQGLQFLFEYFSETQRNKGNFPGRFSGRQFSNSRSEMNVSTLELGDSALYLCASSLTGQGIPYEQYFGPGTRLTVT.

CDR3 sequence (DNA): TGTGCCAGCAGCCGGATATTGACAGGGGTTCAGCAGTACTTC. As protein: CASSRILTGVQQYF. V gene TRBV7-9 combines with J gene TRBJ2-7, with TRBD1 matching 8 bases. The CDR3 extends over 14 amino acids. Germline loops: CDR1 SEHNR, CDR2 FQNEAQ (reference sequence). The J segment lost 8 bases and the V segment lost 5 bases, leaving 11 bases of the junction unmatched.

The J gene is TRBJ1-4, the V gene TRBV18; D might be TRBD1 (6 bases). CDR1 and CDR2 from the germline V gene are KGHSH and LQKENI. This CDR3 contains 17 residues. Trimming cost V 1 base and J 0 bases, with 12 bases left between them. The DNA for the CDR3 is TGTGCCAGCTCACCACGGGGGGGCTCGGCAACTAATGAAAAACTGTTTTTT. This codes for CASSPRGGSATNEKLFF.

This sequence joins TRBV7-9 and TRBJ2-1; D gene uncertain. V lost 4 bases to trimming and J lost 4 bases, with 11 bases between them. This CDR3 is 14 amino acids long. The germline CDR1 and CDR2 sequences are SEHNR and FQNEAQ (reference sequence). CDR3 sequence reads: CASSSPPPYNEQFF. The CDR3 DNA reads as TGTGCCAGCAGCTCCCCTCCCCCGTACAATGAGCAGTTCTTC.

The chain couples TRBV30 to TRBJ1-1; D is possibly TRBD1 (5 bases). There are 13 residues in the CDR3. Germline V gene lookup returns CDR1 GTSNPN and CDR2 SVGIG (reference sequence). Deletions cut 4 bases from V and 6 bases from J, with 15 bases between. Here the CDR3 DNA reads TGTGCCTGGACTCGGACGTCGGGGGCTGAAGCTTTCTTT. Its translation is CAWTRTSGAEAFF.

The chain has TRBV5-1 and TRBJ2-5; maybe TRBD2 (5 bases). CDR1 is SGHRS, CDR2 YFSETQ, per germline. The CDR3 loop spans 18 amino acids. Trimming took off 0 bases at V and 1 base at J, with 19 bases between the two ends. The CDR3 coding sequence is TGCGCCAGCAGCTTGGGAAGGTCCAGCGGCACTCGCCAAGAGACCCAGTACTTC. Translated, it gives CASSLGRSSGTRQETQYF.

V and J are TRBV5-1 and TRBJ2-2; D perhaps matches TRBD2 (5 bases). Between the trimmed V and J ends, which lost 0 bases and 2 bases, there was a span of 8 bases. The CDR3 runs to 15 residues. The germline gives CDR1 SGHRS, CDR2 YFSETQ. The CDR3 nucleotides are TGCGCCAGCAGCTTGGGACTATTAAACACCGGGGAGCTGTTTTTT. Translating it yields CASSLGLLNTGELFF.

The DNA for the CDR3 is TGTGCCAGCAGCCCAGGACTAGCGGGGGGGCCTGACAGCACAGATACGCAGTATTTT. Translated: CASSPGLAGGPDSTDTQYF. V and J are TRBV11-2 and TRBJ2-3, with TRBD2 matching 15 bases. Germline CDR1 is SGHAT and CDR2 is FQNNGV. The CDR3 is made up of 19 amino acids. V lost 5 bases to trimming and J lost 0 bases; unmatched junction nucleotides: 9. Based on the CDR3 plus reference TRBV11-2 and TRBJ2-3, the full variable domain is EAGVAQSPRYKIIEKRQSVAFWCNPISGHATLYWYQQILGQGPKLLIQFQNNGVVDDSQLPKDRFSAERLKGVDSTLKIQPAKLEDSAVYLCASSPGLAGGPDSTDTQYFGPGTRLTVL.

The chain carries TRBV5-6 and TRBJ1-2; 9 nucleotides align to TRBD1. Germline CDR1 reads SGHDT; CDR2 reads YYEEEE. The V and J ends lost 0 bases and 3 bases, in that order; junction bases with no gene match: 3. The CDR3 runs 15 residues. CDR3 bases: TGTGCCAGCAGCTTGGTACGGACAGGGGACTATGGCTACACCTTC. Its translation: CASSLVRTGDYGYTF.

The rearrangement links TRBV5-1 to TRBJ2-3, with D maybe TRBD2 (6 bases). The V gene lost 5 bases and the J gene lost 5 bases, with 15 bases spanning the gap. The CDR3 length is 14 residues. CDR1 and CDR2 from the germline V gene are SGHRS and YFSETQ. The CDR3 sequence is CASRSLPGGDTQYF. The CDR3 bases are TGCGCCAGCAGATCGTTACCCGGGGGAGATACGCAGTATTTT.

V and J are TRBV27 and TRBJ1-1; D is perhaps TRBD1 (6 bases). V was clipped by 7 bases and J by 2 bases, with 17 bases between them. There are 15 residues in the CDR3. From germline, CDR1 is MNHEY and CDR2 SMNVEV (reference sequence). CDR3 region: CASNPQGPANTEAFF. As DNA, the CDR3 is TGTGCCAGCAACCCTCAGGGGCCCGCCAACACTGAAGCTTTCTTT.